Listed below are T cell receptor beta chains from one sample, sequenced in a study of OX40 agonist ivuxolimab in advanced cancers. Produced via immunoSEQ multiplex PCR; TCRdb's table is partial and in-frame only. The data hold about 75,000 clones, with about 85% observed a single time. The input for sequencing was CD4+ or CD8+ T cells sorted from blood, taken in a trial of the OX40 agonist ivuxolimab. These receptors were collected from an adult with an advanced solid tumor such as melanoma, head and neck, liver or kidney cancer. Each CDR3 is given with its conserved first and last residue. The D gene is left open where the match is weak. The listing skips clone size in some rows; elsewhere it reads once, few, many or a size class.

V,size,J,D,CDR3,DNA
TRBV5-1,once,TRBJ1-2,NA,CASSDTGVGNYGYTF,TGCGCCAGCAGCGATACAGGTGTGGGTAACTATGGCTACACCTTC
TRBV29-1,once,TRBJ1-2,NA,CSAEVPYGYTF,TGCAGCGCTGAAGTCCCCTATGGCTACACCTTC
TRBV7-7,NA,TRBJ2-2,TRBD2,CASIWASGTGELFF,TGTGCCAGCATATGGGCTAGCGGGACCGGGGAGCTGTTTTTT
TRBV28,NA,TRBJ1-5,NA,CASSTDEAGNQPQHF,TGTGCCAGCAGTACCGACGAAGCCGGCAATCAGCCCCAGCATTTT
TRBV18,NA,TRBJ2-7,NA,CASSPRGGPTGAEQYF,TGTGCCAGCTCACCACGGGGGGGGCCAACAGGGGCCGAGCAGTACTTC
TRBV13,NA,TRBJ1-2,NA,CASSFFERGGYTF,TGTGCCAGCAGCTTTTTCGAACGGGGCGGCTACACCTTC
TRBV2,NA,TRBJ1-3,NA,CASSFAGNTIYF,TGTGCCAGCAGCTTCGCTGGAAACACCATATATTTT
TRBV19,NA,TRBJ2-3,TRBD2,CASSIGLASQYF,TGTGCCAGTAGTATTGGACTAGCGTCGCAGTATTTT
TRBV25-1,NA,TRBJ1-3,NA,CASSEYNTIYF,TGTGCCAGCAGTGAATACAACACCATATATTTT
TRBV11-2,NA,TRBJ1-4,NA,CASSLNNFEKGEKLFF,TGTGCCAGCAGCTTAAACAACTTCGAAAAGGGTGAAAAACTGTTTTTT
TRBV5-5,NA,TRBJ2-7,NA,CASSLVAEYEQYF,TGTGCCAGCAGCTTGGTCGCTGAATACGAGCAGTACTTC
TRBV5-1,NA,TRBJ1-2,NA,CASSLDRRGGYTF,TGCGCCAGCAGCTTGGACAGGAGGGGTGGCTACACCTTC
TRBV7-2,NA,TRBJ2-5,NA,CASSLDQETQYF,TGTGCCAGCAGCTTAGATCAGGAGACCCAGTACTTC
TRBV5-1,NA,TRBJ2-2,NA,CASSLGPRQGDTGELFF,TGCGCCAGCAGCTTGGGACCAAGGCAGGGCGACACCGGGGAGCTGTTTTTT
TRBV6-5,once,TRBJ2-6,NA,CASSYTTASGANVLTF,TGTGCCAGCAGTTACACGACGGCCTCTGGGGCCAACGTCCTGACTTTC
TRBV5-4,NA,TRBJ1-2,NA,CASSPLDSSNYGYTF,TGTGCCAGCAGCCCGTTGGACAGCTCTAACTATGGCTACACCTTC
TRBV28,NA,TRBJ2-2,TRBD1,CASRPLTGVNTGELFF,TGTGCCAGCAGGCCACTGACAGGGGTGAACACCGGGGAGCTGTTTTTT
TRBV6-5,NA,TRBJ1-2,NA,CASRQVATVNYGYTF,TGTGCCAGCAGGCAGGTGGCGACAGTTAACTATGGCTACACCTTC
TRBV15,NA,TRBJ1-1,TRBD1,CATSRAGTGWMNTEAFF,TGTGCCACCAGCAGAGCAGGGACAGGGTGGATGAACACTGAAGCTTTCTTT
TRBV20-1,NA,TRBJ2-1,NA,CSASTGEQFF,TGCAGTGCTAGCACCGGAGAGCAGTTCTTC
TRBV7-9,NA,TRBJ2-3,NA,CASQSQAVGTQYF,TGTGCCAGCCAAAGTCAGGCCGTAGGTACGCAGTATTTT
TRBV6-6,NA,TRBJ2-1,TRBD1,CASTYPTGTGGYEQFF,TGTGCCAGCACCTACCCAACCGGGACAGGGGGCTATGAGCAGTTCTTC
TRBV30,NA,TRBJ1-5,NA,CAWSRRQGPNQPQHF,TGTGCCTGGAGTCGGAGGCAGGGACCTAATCAGCCCCAGCATTTT
TRBV7-9,NA,TRBJ2-4,TRBD2,CASSLKREGPKNIQYF,TGTGCCAGCAGCTTAAAGCGGGAGGGCCCCAAAAACATTCAGTACTTC
TRBV7-9,NA,TRBJ2-1,NA,CASSRQARWQTYNEQFF,TGTGCCAGCAGCCGACAGGCTCGTTGGCAGACCTACAATGAGCAGTTCTTC
TRBV2,NA,TRBJ2-1,NA,CASTLQANEQFF,TGTGCCAGCACCCTCCAGGCGAATGAGCAGTTCTTC
TRBV7-3,NA,TRBJ2-1,TRBD2,CASSLDSWGGRATFEQFF,TGTGCCAGCAGCCTTGATAGCTGGGGCGGGAGGGCCACGTTCGAGCAGTTCTTC
TRBV2,NA,TRBJ2-5,NA,CASRIETQYF,TGTGCCAGCAGGATAGAGACCCAGTACTTC
TRBV11-2,NA,TRBJ2-2,TRBD2,CASSDIAGTGELFF,TGTGCCAGCAGCGACATAGCGGGCACCGGGGAGCTGTTTTTT
TRBV21-1,once,TRBJ2-7,NA,CASTGTSGIYVEQYF,TGTGCCAGCACGGGAACTAGCGGCATTTATGTCGAGCAGTACTTC
TRBV7-3,NA,TRBJ2-1,NA,CASSPGLQKNEQFF,TGTGCCAGCAGCCCGGGACTCCAGAAGAATGAGCAGTTCTTC
TRBV4-2,NA,TRBJ2-5,NA,CASSQILQETQYF,TGTGCCAGCAGCCAAATACTTCAAGAGACCCAGTACTTC
TRBV2,NA,TRBJ1-2,NA,CATGTANYGYTF,TGTGCCACCGGGACGGCAAACTATGGCTACACCTTC
TRBV11-2,NA,TRBJ1-3,TRBD1,CASSSGGSSGNTIYF,TGTGCCAGCAGCTCAGGGGGCAGCTCTGGAAACACCATATATTTT
TRBV19,NA,TRBJ1-5,NA,CASTDSPLPSNQPQHF,TGTGCCAGTACCGACTCCCCTCTTCCAAGCAATCAGCCCCAGCATTTT
TRBV6-6,NA,TRBJ2-1,TRBD1,CASSQTRTGHNEQFF,TGTGCCAGCAGTCAAACCCGGACAGGGCACAATGAGCAGTTCTTC
TRBV9,NA,TRBJ1-2,TRBD1,CASSPDRGPFERYTF,TGTGCCAGCAGCCCAGACAGGGGGCCCTTTGAGAGGTACACCTTC
TRBV9,NA,TRBJ2-3,TRBD2,CASSVRERADTQYF,TGTGCCAGCAGCGTGCGGGAGAGGGCAGATACGCAGTATTTT
TRBV5-1,NA,TRBJ1-3,NA,CASRPDLRSGNTIYF,TGCGCCAGCAGACCGGACCTCCGCTCTGGAAACACCATATATTTT
TRBV5-4,NA,TRBJ2-3,NA,CASSLFNPFTDTQYF,TGTGCCAGCAGCCTCTTTAACCCGTTCACAGATACGCAGTATTTT
TRBV7-7,NA,TRBJ2-1,NA,CASSLGRVNEQFF,TGTGCCAGCAGCTTGGGACGGGTCAATGAGCAGTTCTTC
TRBV19,NA,TRBJ1-5,TRBD1,CASSTPGTGSVGQPQHF,TGTGCCAGTAGTACGCCCGGGACAGGGAGTGTGGGACAGCCCCAGCATTTT
TRBV11-2,few,TRBJ2-1,TRBD2,CASSLYGSGRPPQFF,TGTGCCAGCAGCTTATATGGTAGCGGGAGGCCTCCCCAGTTCTTC
TRBV30,NA,TRBJ2-3,TRBD2,CAWRRAGGITDTQYF,TGTGCCTGGAGGAGAGCGGGGGGGATCACAGATACGCAGTATTTT
TRBV4-2,NA,TRBJ1-1,TRBD1,CASSQVGSGGRAFF,TGTGCCAGCAGCCAAGTAGGGTCAGGGGGCCGGGCTTTCTTT
TRBV6-4,few,TRBJ1-6,NA,CASSDTDNSPLHF,TGTGCCAGCAGTGACACGGATAATTCACCCCTCCACTTT
TRBV6-5,NA,TRBJ1-1,NA,CASSYSTRLNTEAFF,TGTGCCAGCAGTTACTCGACAAGATTGAACACTGAAGCTTTCTTT
TRBV9,NA,TRBJ2-5,NA,CASSVDAGRTQYF,TGTGCCAGCAGCGTAGACGCGGGTAGGACCCAGTACTTC
TRBV9,NA,TRBJ1-1,TRBD1,CASSGDRGLSEAFF,TGTGCCAGCAGTGGGGACAGGGGGCTGAGTGAAGCTTTCTTT
TRBV9,NA,TRBJ2-2,NA,CASKGQLDTGELFF,TGTGCCAGCAAGGGGCAGCTTGACACCGGGGAGCTGTTTTTT
TRBV7-9,NA,TRBJ1-4,NA,CASSLQGEKLFF,TGTGCCAGCAGCTTACAGGGGGAAAAACTGTTTTTT